One sample yielded the 32 T cell receptor beta chains listed below, sequenced in a study of beta chain features in type 1 diabetes. Sequenced material consisted of expressed TCRB transcripts (all of the isolated RNA was reverse transcribed). Method: immunoSEQ multiplex PCR; TCRdb's copy keeps in-frame clones and lacks some. The table includes hundreds of thousands of clones, roughly a sixth detected once. Sequenced: naive CD4+ T cells from blood. The receptors stem from a man between 18 and 29 years old in good health.

Only a few counts were recorded for this clone. The V call is TRBV2, the J call TRBJ1-5, with a possible D match to TRBD1 (5 bases). The germline V and J ends were trimmed by 3 bases and 10 bases, with 7 bases remaining between them. In germline, CDR1 is SNHLY, CDR2 FYNNEI. This CDR3 is 11 amino acids long. CDR3 nucleotides: TGTGCCAGCAGTGAGAGGGGACCCCAGCATTTT. Protein product: CASSERGPQHF.

This clone came up a few times. The J gene is TRBJ2-1, the V gene TRBV14; tentatively, D is TRBD2 (5 bases). The V gene lost 5 bases and the J gene lost 5 bases, with 13 bases spanning the gap. The V gene's germline CDR1 is SGHDN and CDR2 FVKESK. The CDR3 contains 14 residues. CDR3 nucleotide sequence: TGTGCCAGCAGCACCCTAGCAGGACACAATGAGCAGTTCTTC. Protein sequence: CASSTLAGHNEQFF.

This clone was seen a few times. The gene calls are TRBV19 and TRBJ2-1; tentative D call: TRBD2 (5 bases). V gave up 8 bases and J gave up 3 bases, with 14 bases separating them. Looked up from germline, CDR1 is LNHDA and CDR2 is SQIVND (reference sequence). The CDR3 length is 14 residues. CDR3 nucleotide sequence: TGTGCCAGTTCTAGCTACCACTTCTACAATGAGCAGTTCTTC. Amino acids: CASSSYHFYNEQFF. Using reference TRBV19 and TRBJ2-1 for the parts outside the CDR3, the full variable domain is DGGITQSPKYLFRKEGQNVTLSCEQNLNHDAMYWYRQDPGQGLRLIYYSQIVNDFQKGDIAEGYSVSREKKESFPLTVTSAQKNPTAFYLCASSSYHFYNEQFFGPGTRLTVL.

CDR3 region: CASSRTSANTGELFF. The CDR3 DNA is TGTGCCAGCAGCCGGACTAGCGCAAACACCGGGGAGCTGTTTTTT. The gene calls are TRBV14 and TRBJ2-2; TRBD2 agrees at 9 bases. The CDR3 sequence is 15 residues long. Unmatched junction bases numbered 2, after V lost 4 bases and J lost 2 bases. CDR1 and CDR2 from the germline V gene are SGHDN and FVKESK.

The rearrangement joins TRBV28 to TRBJ1-6; D not certain. V was pared by 5 bases and J by 11 bases, with 10 bases between. CDR1 MDHEN and CDR2 SYDVKM come from the germline V gene. There are 12 residues in the CDR3. This CDR3 is CASSVWTAPLHF. The CDR3 DNA reads TGTGCCAGCAGTGTCTGGACGGCACCCCTCCACTTT. Full variable domain (rest looked up from reference TRBV28 and TRBJ1-6): DVKVTQSSRYLVKRTGEKVFLECVQDMDHENMFWYRQDPGLGLRLIYFSYDVKMKEKGDIPEGYSVSREKKERFSLILESASTNQTSMYLCASSVWTAPLHFGNGTRLTVT.

J is TRBJ1-1 and V is TRBV28; no reliable D call. This CDR3 contains 13 residues. Trimming pared 3 bases from V and 1 base from J, leaving 6 bases between. Germline V lookup: CDR1 MDHEN, CDR2 SYDVKM. The CDR3 here is CASSFRWNTEAFF. The CDR3 DNA reads TGTGCCAGCAGTTTTCGGTGGAACACTGAAGCTTTCTTT.

This clone was observed a few times. The rearrangement uses TRBV7-2 and TRBJ2-4; possible D gene TRBD2, 6 bases. The CDR3 has 15 amino acids. V lost 5 bases, J lost 3 bases, and 14 bases lay in between. The V gene's germline CDR1 is SGHTA and CDR2 FQGNSA. The CDR3: CASSPGGVGKNIQYF. CDR3 nucleotide sequence: TGTGCCAGCAGCCCAGGCGGGGTTGGCAAAAACATTCAGTACTTC.

This clone was observed many times. The rearrangement joins TRBV2 to TRBJ2-1; unclear D gene. Trimming shortened V by 4 bases and J by 2 bases, and 3 bases separated the two germline ends. Germline V gene sequence: CDR1 SNHLY, CDR2 FYNNEI. The CDR3 has 12 amino acids. In nucleotides, the CDR3 is TGTGCCAGCAGTGCGGCCTACAATGAGCAGTTCTTC. Encoded protein: CASSAAYNEQFF.

Note on this clone: Other nucleotide sequences in the sample specify the same CDR3. DNA of the CDR3: TGCAGCGTTGAAGGTGACAGGAACACCGGGGAGCTGTTTTTT. Translation gives CSVEGDRNTGELFF. This rearrangement joins TRBV29-1 to TRBJ2-2; D possibly corresponds to TRBD1 (5 bases). Per the germline V gene, CDR1 is SQVTM and CDR2 is ANQGSEA. This CDR3 is built from 14 residues. V dropped 1 base and J dropped 1 base, with 7 bases sitting between them.

The chain recombines TRBV2 with TRBJ1-3, with a weak D call TRBD1 (6 bases). The CDR3 extends over 15 amino acids. Germline V gene sequence: CDR1 SNHLY, CDR2 FYNNEI. Trimming removed 3 bases at V and 1 base at J, with 10 bases between. The CDR3 nucleotides are TGTGCCAGCAGTGATCGGGGGGCTTCTGGAAACACCATATATTTT. Encoded protein: CASSDRGASGNTIYF.

The gene calls are TRBV4-1 and TRBJ1-5; 7 nucleotides align to TRBD1. The CDR3 is 17 residues long. CDR1 MGHRA and CDR2 YSYEKL come from the germline V gene. Trimming at V came to 3 bases and at J to 5 bases, leaving 13 bases not matched to a gene. The CDR3 coding sequence is TGCGCCAGCAGCCAGGAAATAGACAGGGTAGACTATCAGCCCCAGCATTTT. Residues: CASSQEIDRVDYQPQHF.

This rearrangement joins TRBV5-1 to TRBJ2-7; no clear D. The CDR3 covers 13 residues. Per the germline V gene, CDR1 is SGHRS and CDR2 is YFSETQ. V lost 0 bases to trimming and J lost 1 base, with 5 bases between them. CDR3 nucleotide sequence: TGCGCCAGCAGCTTGGACAGATCCTACGAGCAGTACTTC. Translated, it gives CASSLDRSYEQYF.

The chain recombines TRBV28 with TRBJ2-7; 11 bases fit TRBD1. The trim removed 7 bases at V and 6 bases at J, leaving 14 bases unmatched. Germline CDR1 reads MDHEN; CDR2 reads SYDVKM. This CDR3 is 16 amino acids long. The DNA of the CDR3 is TGTGCCAGCAAGACCGGGACAGGGGGAAAACAGGGCGAGCAGTACTTC. This translates into CASKTGTGGKQGEQYF.

This clone has only a few counts. The genes are TRBV25-1 and TRBJ2-7; D is uncertain. The CDR3 totals 13 residues. Trimming removed 0 bases at V and 3 bases at J, with 6 bases between. Looked up from germline, CDR1 is MGHDK and CDR2 is SYGVNS. In DNA, the CDR3 is TGTGCCAGCAGTGAATATGGCAGCTACGAGCAGTACTTC. Residues: CASSEYGSYEQYF.

V and J are TRBV18 and TRBJ1-2, with D possibly being TRBD1 (6 bases). Trimming took 6 bases from V and 5 from J, leaving 16 bases between them. The CDR3 length is 14 residues. CDR1 and CDR2 (germline): KGHSH, LQKENI. The CDR3, as DNA: TGTGCCAGCTCCCCCGGACAGTCTTTTTATGGCTACACCTTC. Amino acids: CASSPGQSFYGYTF.

This clone turned up a few times. This sequence joins TRBV4-3 and TRBJ2-1; TRBD1 is a possible D gene (5 bases). Germline assignment: CDR1 LGHNA and CDR2 YSLEER. Between the trimmed V and J ends, which lost 1 base and 6 bases, there was a span of 19 bases. There are 17 residues in the CDR3. The CDR3 coding sequence is TGCGCCAGCAGCCAAGGTCGTCGCAGGGAAATCCTCAATGAGCAGTTCTTC. Its translation: CASSQGRRREILNEQFF.

V usage is TRBV6-4 and J usage is TRBJ2-3; the match to TRBD1 covers 9 bases. In germline, CDR1 is MRHNA, CDR2 SNTAGT. J lost 0 bases, V lost 6 bases, and 7 bases had no gene match. The CDR3 is made up of 16 amino acids. Here the CDR3 DNA reads TGTGCCAGCAGCCGTACCGGGACAGGGAGCACAGATACGCAGTATTTT. The encoded protein is CASSRTGTGSTDTQYF.

This clone was detected a few times. The chain couples TRBV9 to TRBJ2-5, with a weak D call TRBD2 (6 bases). The CDR3 runs 16 residues. The V gene's germline CDR1 is SGDLS and CDR2 YYNGEE. V dropped 4 bases and J dropped 0 bases, with 16 bases sitting between them. This CDR3 is CASSPLLGGYQETQYF. For the CDR3, the DNA is TGTGCCAGCAGCCCCCTGTTAGGAGGGTACCAAGAGACCCAGTACTTC.

This clone was seen more than once but under ten times. The J gene is TRBJ1-2, the V gene TRBV18; possibly TRBD1 for D (5 bases). The V gene lost 6 bases and the J gene lost 4 bases, with 21 bases spanning the gap. Per the germline V gene, CDR1 is KGHSH and CDR2 is LQKENI. This CDR3 has 16 residues. The CDR3 loop is CASSPQPLRDLYGYTF. Written as DNA, the CDR3 is TGTGCCAGCTCGCCCCAACCGCTCAGGGACCTCTATGGCTACACCTTC.

This clone was seen only a few times. The V and J genes are TRBV4-1 and TRBJ2-1; D call uncertain. CDR1 is MGHRA, CDR2 YSYEKL, per germline. CDR3 length: 14 residues. V gave up 1 base and J gave up 5 bases, with 9 bases separating them. This chain's CDR3 is CASSQVYQNNEQFF. The CDR3 region has the DNA TGCGCCAGCAGCCAAGTCTACCAGAACAATGAGCAGTTCTTC.

This clone was recorded a few times. The chain has TRBV7-2 and TRBJ1-5, with 10 bases aligning to TRBD1. CDR1 and CDR2 from the germline V gene are SGHTA and FQGNSA. V was clipped by 5 bases and J by 3 bases; unmatched bases: 7. The CDR3 covers 16 residues. CDR3 protein: CASSVTGQGDNQPQHF. The CDR3 nucleotides are TGTGCCAGCAGCGTTACAGGACAGGGGGACAATCAGCCCCAGCATTTT.

This clone was observed a few times. The gene calls are TRBV7-6 and TRBJ1-1; D might be TRBD1 (5 bases). Germline CDR1 and CDR2: SGHVS and FNYEAQ. This CDR3 region has 14 residues. V lost 4 bases to trimming and J lost 3 bases, with 12 bases between them. CDR3 coding DNA: TGTGCCAGCAGCTCAAACAAAGGGGACACTGAAGCTTTCTTT. Translated: CASSSNKGDTEAFF.

This clone was counted a few times. The genes are TRBV9 and TRBJ2-7; no definite D call. Germline CDR1 reads SGDLS; CDR2 reads YYNGEE. Trimming shortened V by 0 bases and J by 3 bases, and 13 bases separated the two germline ends. CDR3 length equals 15 residues. The CDR3 bases are TGTGCCAGCAGCGTAGGGGTGGGAACCGGCTACGAGCAGTACTTC. Its translation is CASSVGVGTGYEQYF. Combining the CDR3 with reference TRBV9 and TRBJ2-7 gives the whole variable domain DSGVTQTPKHLITATGQRVTLRCSPRSGDLSVYWYQQSLDQGLQFLIQYYNGEERAKGNILERFSAQQFPDLHSELNLSSLELGDSALYFCASSVGVGTGYEQYFGPGTRLTVT.

The chain has TRBV19 and TRBJ2-5, with TRBD2 identical over 8 bases. This CDR3 spans 12 amino acids. Germline V CDR1 and CDR2: LNHDA, SQIVND (reference sequence). V lost 8 bases and J lost 4; bases outside the gene matches: 3. The CDR3 DNA follows: TGTGCCAGTGATGCGGGGGGAGAGACCCAGTACTTC. Translating gives CASDAGGETQYF.

The rearrangement joins TRBV27 to TRBJ1-1; D might be TRBD1 (5 bases). Looked up from germline, CDR1 is MNHEY and CDR2 is SMNVEV (reference sequence). Trimming took off 7 bases at V and 4 bases at J, with 22 bases between the two ends. This CDR3 region has 16 residues. CDR3 in amino acids: CASTTGVRRDGTEAFF. CDR3 sequence (DNA): TGTGCCAGCACCACCGGAGTCCGAAGGGACGGCACTGAAGCTTTCTTT.

This clone was recorded a few times. The chain links TRBV5-1 to TRBJ1-6, with D possibly being TRBD1 (5 bases). V was cut by 3 bases and J by 9 bases, with 10 bases left in between. There are 13 residues in the CDR3. Germline V gene sequence: CDR1 SGHRS, CDR2 YFSETQ. CDR3 residues: CASSSGDSSPLHF. The CDR3 region has the DNA TGCGCCAGCAGCTCGGGCGACAGTTCACCCCTCCACTTT.

The V and J genes are TRBV9 and TRBJ2-7, with 9 bases fitting TRBD2. Trimming took 0 bases from V and 4 from J; bases not matched to a gene: 8. The CDR3 extends over 16 amino acids. Germline V gene data show CDR1 as SGDLS and CDR2 as YYNGEE. The CDR3 loop is CASSVGLLSGGYEQYF. CDR3 in DNA: TGTGCCAGCAGCGTAGGCCTTTTAAGCGGGGGGTACGAGCAGTACTTC. Full variable domain (remainder filled in from reference TRBV9 and TRBJ2-7): DSGVTQTPKHLITATGQRVTLRCSPRSGDLSVYWYQQSLDQGLQFLIQYYNGEERAKGNILERFSAQQFPDLHSELNLSSLELGDSALYFCASSVGLLSGGYEQYFGPGTRLTVT.

The gene calls are TRBV5-1 and TRBJ2-5, with TRBD2 matching 9 bases. CDR1 and CDR2 (germline): SGHRS, YFSETQ. The V gene end was trimmed by 5 bases and the J gene end by 4 bases; junction bases not matched to a gene: 18. This CDR3 contains 18 residues. CDR3 DNA: TGCGCCAGCAGTTCCCACCCGGGCGGGAGGGCCGTAGGAGAGACCCAGTACTTC. Its translation: CASSSHPGGRAVGETQYF.

This clone came up a few times. The chain employs TRBV6-5 and TRBJ2-2; D unresolved. The germline CDR1 and CDR2 sequences are MNHEY and SVGAGI. This CDR3 is 12 amino acids long. V shed 2 bases and J shed 6 bases, with 4 bases lying between them. For the CDR3, the DNA is TGTGCCAGCAGTTACGGGCCCGGGGAGCTGTTTTTT. It specifies CASSYGPGELFF.

The V call is TRBV29-1, the J call TRBJ2-1; TRBD2 matches 7 bases. The J segment lost 9 bases and the V segment lost 4 bases, leaving 9 bases of the junction unmatched. The germline CDR1 and CDR2 sequences are SQVTM and ANQGSEA. CDR3 length: 13 residues. In nucleotides, the CDR3 is TGCAGCGTTGGGGTCGGGGGGTTCGTTGAGCAGTTCTTC. It specifies CSVGVGGFVEQFF.

The chain is built from TRBV2 and TRBJ2-7, with 8 bases that match TRBD2. There are 14 residues in the CDR3. The junction had 9 bases not matched to a gene; V was cut back by 5 bases and J by 6 bases. The germline V gene encodes CDR1 SNHLY and CDR2 FYNNEI. The CDR3 DNA reads as TGTGCCAGCAGTTTCGGGACTAGTAGAGGCGAGCAGTACTTC. It yields the protein CASSFGTSRGEQYF.

V gene TRBV30 combines with J gene TRBJ1-2, with no clear D. The CDR3 runs to 13 residues. V was cut by 0 bases and J by 6 bases, with 11 bases left in between. Germline V CDR1 and CDR2: GTSNPN, SVGIG (reference sequence). CDR3 loop: CAWSVGQVDGYTF. Written as DNA, the CDR3 is TGTGCCTGGAGTGTAGGCCAGGTGGATGGCTACACCTTC. Variable domain in full (rest from reference TRBV30 and TRBJ1-2): SQTIHQWPATLVQPVGSPLSLECTVEGTSNPNLYWYRQAAGRGLQLLFYSVGIGQISSEVPQNLSASRPQDRQFILSSKKLLLSDSGFYLCAWSVGQVDGYTFGSGTRLTVV.